These T cell receptor beta chains were read from a single sample in a study of T cell changes during pregnancy in multiple sclerosis. Profiling relied on immunoSEQ multiplex PCR, and the TCRdb table lists in-frame clones only, not all of them. The sample contains roughly 59,000 clones, 93% of which appear only once. The source was CD4+ T cells from peripheral blood mononuclear cells, collected before pregnancy. These receptors originate from a female donor with multiple sclerosis, enrolled in a pregnancy study. Both conserved end residues are part of each CDR3. Fields, in order: CDR3 DNA, CDR3 protein, V gene, D gene, clone size, J gene. D genes are given only for firm matches. Part of the rows lack a size; the others show once, few, many or a class for expanded clones.

TGTGCCAGCAGCTTACAGGGTTTGAACACTGAAGCTTTCTTT CASSLQGLNTEAFF TRBV9 - - TRBJ1-1
TGCGCCAGCAGCCAGGGCATCGGCACTGAAGCTTTCTTT CASSQGIGTEAFF TRBV5-1 - - TRBJ1-1
TGTGCCAGCAGCCTCGGATCGGTCAGGGTCGAGCAGTACTTC CASSLGSVRVEQYF TRBV5-6 - - TRBJ2-7
TGTGCCAGCAGCTCGACCGATAGCGGAACCCCCTACAATGAGCAGTTCTTC CASSSTDSGTPYNEQFF TRBV5-5 - once TRBJ2-1
TGTGCCAGCAGTCCCCCCCTAGGGAGGGGCGAGCAGTACTTC CASSPPLGRGEQYF TRBV28 TRBD2 - TRBJ2-7
TGTGCCAGCAGGGACGGGACAGGGCTTAACTATGGCTACACCTTC CASRDGTGLNYGYTF TRBV5-6 TRBD1 - TRBJ1-2
TGTGCCAGCAGTTCGGCAGCGCAGCCCTACGAGCAGTACTTC CASSSAAQPYEQYF TRBV27 - - TRBJ2-7
TGTGCCAGCAGCTTAGGAGGGGTCAGCGGGAGTCTCCATTTT CASSLGGVSGSLHF TRBV7-2 TRBD2 - TRBJ2-3
TGTGCCAGCAGCTGGGGGGGAATCACTGAAGCTTTCTTT CASSWGGITEAFF TRBV5-6 - once TRBJ1-1
TGTGCCAGCAGCCCGCGCACCGGGACAGGACGCTACGAGCAGTACTTC CASSPRTGTGRYEQYF TRBV5-4 TRBD1 - TRBJ2-7
TGTGCCAGCAGCTTGGGACAGTCCTACGAGCAGTACTTC CASSLGQSYEQYF TRBV5-6 - - TRBJ2-7
TGTGCCAGCAATATACGGGACAGGGGTGAAAAACTGTTTTTT CASNIRDRGEKLFF TRBV19 TRBD1 - TRBJ1-4
TGTGCCAGCAGTCGAATAGCGGGGGCCTACGAGCAGTACTTC CASSRIAGAYEQYF TRBV7-2 TRBD2 once TRBJ2-7
TGTGCCAGTAGTCTGCAGGGTTTGAACACTGAAGCTTTCTTT CASSLQGLNTEAFF TRBV19 - once TRBJ1-1
TGCGCCAGCAGCTTGGTAAAACTAGCGGGAGGAATTAGCACAGATACGCAGTATTTT CASSLVKLAGGISTDTQYF TRBV5-1 TRBD2 - TRBJ2-3
TGTGCCAGCAGTTTAGCAGCCCCGGGACAGGGGCGGGAGACCCAGTACTTC CASSLAAPGQGRETQYF TRBV27 TRBD1 once TRBJ2-5
TGCGCCAGCAGCCCAGATACGGGAGGGATGTCCTACGAGCAGTACTTC CASSPDTGGMSYEQYF TRBV4-1 TRBD2 - TRBJ2-7
TGTGCCTGCGCTACTGGACAGGGCTCCCTCTACGAGCAGTACTTC CACATGQGSLYEQYF TRBV30 TRBD1 - TRBJ2-7
TGTGCCATCATGGGCCTCCACGGACAGGGGATAGATACGCAGTATTTT CAIMGLHGQGIDTQYF TRBV10-3 TRBD1 once TRBJ2-3
TGTGCCAGCTCACCAACCGGGACAGGGGCCTACGAGCAGTACTTC CASSPTGTGAYEQYF TRBV18 TRBD1 - TRBJ2-7
TGTGCCAGCAGCTTAGTCCAAAATCAGCCCCAGCATTTT CASSLVQNQPQHF TRBV7-2 - once TRBJ1-5
TGCGCCAGCAGCTTGGAAACAGGGGGCGTGGATGAAGCTTTCTTT CASSLETGGVDEAFF TRBV5-1 TRBD1 - TRBJ1-1
TGTGCCACGCCGGGGACAGGGTCGGACACTGAAGCTTTCTTT CATPGTGSDTEAFF TRBV19 TRBD1 once TRBJ1-1
TGCGCCAGCAGCCCGCTGACAGGGGGAGCCGGGGAGCTGTTTTTT CASSPLTGGAGELFF TRBV5-1 TRBD1 - TRBJ2-2
TGTGCCAGCAGCTTAACTCTAGGGGTGGTAGAGACCCAGTACTTC CASSLTLGVVETQYF TRBV7-6 - - TRBJ2-5
TGTGCCAGCAGCCGAACAGGGGTTACTGAAGCTTTCTTT CASSRTGVTEAFF TRBV5-6 TRBD1 - TRBJ1-1
TGTGCCAGCTCTTTCGACAGGGGGCGTTCTGGCAATGAGCAGTTCTTC CASSFDRGRSGNEQFF TRBV18 TRBD1 - TRBJ2-1
TGTGCCAGCAGCTTAGTGGGCAGTATGAACACTGAAGCTTTCTTT CASSLVGSMNTEAFF TRBV7-9 - - TRBJ1-1
TGCGCCAGCAGCCATCCGGGACAGGCGAACTATGGCTACACCTTC CASSHPGQANYGYTF TRBV4-1 TRBD1 - TRBJ1-2
TGCGCCAGCAGCTCCGGAGTCCGACTAGCGGGAACATATGAGCAGTTCTTC CASSSGVRLAGTYEQFF TRBV5-1 TRBD2 - TRBJ2-1
TGTGCCAGCTCACCGGTTAGCGGAACCCAAGAGACCCAGTACTTC CASSPVSGTQETQYF TRBV18 - - TRBJ2-5
TGTGCCAGTCGTCGGGGACAGCAAGAGACCCAGTACTTC CASRRGQQETQYF TRBV7-2 TRBD1 - TRBJ2-5
TGTGCCAGCAGCCCGGAACCGGGACAGGGGAAGAGTCAGCCCCAGCATTTT CASSPEPGQGKSQPQHF TRBV7-6 TRBD1 - TRBJ1-5
TGTGCCAGCAGCGCCGCGGGAGGGGGTTCACCCCTCCACTTT CASSAAGGGSPLHF TRBV7-2 - - TRBJ1-6
TGTGCCAGCAGCGCCTTCCCCGGGACTAGCGGGAGGAGAGGGGAGCTGTTTTTT CASSAFPGTSGRRGELFF TRBV9 TRBD2 - TRBJ2-2
TGTGCCTGGAGTGTAATGGGGACAACCTTAAATGAAGCTTTCTTT CAWSVMGTTLNEAFF TRBV30 - - TRBJ1-1
TGTGCCAGCAGCGCGGGACAGGGAACCGAGCAGTACTTC CASSAGQGTEQYF TRBV6-4 TRBD1 - TRBJ2-7
TGTGCCAGCAGTGATCGGGGGTACACAGATACGCAGTATTTT CASSDRGYTDTQYF TRBV2 - once TRBJ2-3
TGTGCCAGTAGTACCAACAGGGGACTAGCCAGCACAGATACGCAGTATTTT CASSTNRGLASTDTQYF TRBV19 TRBD2 - TRBJ2-3
TGTGCCAGCAGCCCCCACTCCTACGAGCAGTACTTC CASSPHSYEQYF TRBV7-2 - once TRBJ2-7
TGTGCCAGCAGTGAAACAGGGGTCGGCTACACCTTC CASSETGVGYTF TRBV28 TRBD1 - TRBJ1-2
TGTGCCAGCATCCCTAACAGGGGGGTGAACACTGAAGCTTTCTTT CASIPNRGVNTEAFF TRBV6-5 TRBD1 once TRBJ1-1
TGTGCCAGCAGCCTAGGGACTTTTACTGAAGCTTTCTTT CASSLGTFTEAFF TRBV14 - once TRBJ1-1
TGTGCCAGCTCACCGCAACCCGGGACAGGGGCCGGGGAGCTGTTTTTT CASSPQPGTGAGELFF TRBV18 TRBD1 - TRBJ2-2